This T cell receptor beta chain was sequenced for a study of blood T cell repertoires in COVID-19. In the study overall: Researchers got acute and convalescent COVID-19 samples from the United States, Italy and Spain. Nucleic acid was either cDNA or gDNA, and it came from T cells, B-cell-depleted T cells, or PBMCs.

Per germline, CDR1 SQVTM and CDR2 ANQGSEA. This CDR3 region has 16 residues. V lost 0 bases and J lost 9, with 23 bases in between. How the authors handled the data: Amplification of reference gene primers provided the estimated nucleated cell counts. Some clones are missing from TCRdb's copy, which holds only in-frame ones; the method was immunoSEQ multiplex PCR. That table furnishes V, J and clone size, whereas the DNA furnished D and trimming. The table has roughly 150,000 clones, around 89% seen once; the top ten hold 15%. The chain uses TRBV29-1 and TRBJ1-1, with D possibly TRBD1 on 6 matching bases. What was sequenced was peripheral blood. This clonotype originated in a woman aged 35 to 49 with acute or convalescent COVID-19. In nucleotides, the CDR3 is TGCAGCGTTGAAGACCCCACCGGACACCTTAGGGGGAAAGCTTTCTTT. This sequence encodes CSVEDPTGHLRGKAFF. Complete variable domain (other parts from reference TRBV29-1 and TRBJ1-1): SAVISQKPSRDICQRGTSLTIQCQVDSQVTMMFWYRQQPGQSLTLIATANQGSEATYESGFVIDKFPISRPNLTFSTLTVSNMSPEDSSIYLCSVEDPTGHLRGKAFFGQGTRLTVV.